This T cell receptor beta chain was obtained from a study of cytomegalovirus exposure and HLA in healthy donors. Sequencing was performed with immunoSEQ multiplex PCR; in TCRdb, only in-frame clones are kept and a portion is missing. The table has about 240,000 clones, around nine tenths seen once. Notes on the study in general: Some TCR beta chains (over 150 of them) were listed as cytomegalovirus-associated.

Germline loops: CDR1 MNHEY, CDR2 SVGAGI. V shed 6 bases and J 5 bases; nucleotides not matched to a gene: 7. The CDR3 is 13 residues long. For this clone: Its antigen is undetermined.

The gene calls are TRBV6-5 and TRBJ2-7; 7 positions agree with TRBD1. Sample: PBMCs. This TCR was sampled from a man aged 18 to 29 in good health and CMV-seronegative. CDR3 region: CASRLQGLNEQYF. CDR3 nucleotides: TGTGCCAGCAGGCTACAGGGGCTTAACGAGCAGTACTTC.